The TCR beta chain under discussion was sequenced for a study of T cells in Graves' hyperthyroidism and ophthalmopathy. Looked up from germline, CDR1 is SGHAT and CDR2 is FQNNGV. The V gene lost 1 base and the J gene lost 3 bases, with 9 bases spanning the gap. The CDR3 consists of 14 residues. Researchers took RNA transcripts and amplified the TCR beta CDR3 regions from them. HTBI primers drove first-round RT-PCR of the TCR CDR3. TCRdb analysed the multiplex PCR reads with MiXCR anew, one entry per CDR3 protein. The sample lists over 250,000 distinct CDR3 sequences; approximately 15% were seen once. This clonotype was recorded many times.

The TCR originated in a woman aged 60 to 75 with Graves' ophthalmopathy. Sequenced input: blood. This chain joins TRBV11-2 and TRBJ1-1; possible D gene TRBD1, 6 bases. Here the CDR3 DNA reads TGTGCCAGCAGCTTAGTGAGGACAGACACTGAAGCTTTCTTT. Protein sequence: CASSLVRTDTEAFF. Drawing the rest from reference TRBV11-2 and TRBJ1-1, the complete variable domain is EAGVAQSPRYKIIEKRQSVAFWCNPISGHATLYWYQQILGQGPKLLIQFQNNGVVDDSQLPKDRFSAERLKGVDSTLKIQPAKLEDSAVYLCASSLVRTDTEAFFGQGTRLTVV.